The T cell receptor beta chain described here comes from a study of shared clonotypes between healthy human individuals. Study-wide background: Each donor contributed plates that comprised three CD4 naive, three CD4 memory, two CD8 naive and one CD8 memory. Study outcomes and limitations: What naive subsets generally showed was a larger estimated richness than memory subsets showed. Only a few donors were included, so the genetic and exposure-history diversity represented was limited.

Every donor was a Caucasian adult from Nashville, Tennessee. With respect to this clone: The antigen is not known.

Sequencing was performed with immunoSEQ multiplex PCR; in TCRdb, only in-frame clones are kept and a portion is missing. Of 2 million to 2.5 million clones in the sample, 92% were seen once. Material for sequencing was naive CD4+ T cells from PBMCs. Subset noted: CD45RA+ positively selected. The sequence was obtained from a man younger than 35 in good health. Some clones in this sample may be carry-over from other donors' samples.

CDR3 region: CASRLGGSYEQYF. As DNA, the CDR3 is TGTGCCAGCAGGCTGGGGGGGTCCTACGAGCAGTACTTC. The J gene is TRBJ2-7, the V gene TRBV11-2, with 7 bases fitting TRBD2. The CDR3 is 13 amino acids. CDR1 is SGHAT and CDR2 is FQNNGV in the germline V gene. With 6 bases clipped from V and 1 base from J, the junction kept 3 bases outside the gene matches.